This T cell receptor beta chain comes out of a study of blood T cell repertoires in COVID-19. Study processing details: It was from reference gene primer amplification that nucleated cell counts were estimated. Clones were sequenced by immunoSEQ multiplex PCR, and TCRdb holds only the in-frame ones, with some missing. The V and J calls and clone size are taken from that table; D and trimming were inferred from the DNA. The sample yields tens of thousands of clones, 70% to 90% seen once. The CDR3 has 14 residues. Trimming removed 0 bases at V and 4 bases at J, with 10 bases between. CDR1 is SGDLS and CDR2 is YYNGEE in the germline V gene.

The specimen was peripheral blood. This receptor was obtained from a man aged 55 to 70 with acute or convalescent COVID-19. The chain combines TRBV9 with TRBJ2-5; D is unresolved. The chain's CDR3 is CASSVDQPGETQYF. CDR3 coding DNA: TGTGCCAGCAGCGTAGACCAGCCAGGAGAGACCCAGTACTTC.